What follows are 26 T cell receptor beta chains derived from one specimen sequenced in a study of CD8 T cells in ankylosing spondylitis. Study-level points and caveats: Made up of eight or nine highly homologous variants, a TCR beta motif appeared characteristic of ankylosing spondylitis blood.

These receptors have no identified antigens. TCRdb independently ran MiXCR on the 5' RACE reads; one entry per CDR3 protein. The sample holds about 460,000 distinct CDR3 sequences, approximately 5% seen once. Sequencing input: blood, either unsorted or a sorted T cell fraction (not recorded which). These receptors were taken from a male donor with ankylosing spondylitis.

In this sample, this clonotype turned up a few times. This sequence joins TRBV6-1 and TRBJ2-3, with D maybe TRBD2 (5 bases). Germline CDR1 and CDR2: MNHNS and SASEGT. The CDR3 runs to 16 residues. V was pared by 8 bases and J by 0 bases, with 18 bases between. In nucleotides, the CDR3 is TGTGCCAGCTTCTTAACAAGCGGTTCTAGCACAGATACGCAGTATTTT. Translated, it gives CASFLTSGSSTDTQYF.

This clonotype was observed many times. V usage is TRBV10-3 and J usage is TRBJ1-2, with a possible D match to TRBD1 (5 bases). V shed 2 bases and J shed 10 bases, with 8 bases lying between them. The CDR3 contains 11 residues. Germline V gene lookup returns CDR1 ENHRY and CDR2 SYGVKD. Here the CDR3 reads CAISEVDNYTF. CDR3 sequence (DNA): TGTGCCATCAGTGAGGTGGACAACTACACCTTC.

This clonotype was counted between two and nine times. V usage is TRBV4-3 and J usage is TRBJ2-1; 8 positions agree with TRBD2. Germline CDR1 and CDR2: LGHNA and YSLEER. V lost 5 bases and J lost 3; bases outside the gene matches: 6. This CDR3 contains 15 residues. The CDR3 DNA reads TGCGCCAGCAGCGATGGTCTAGCGGGCTACAATGAGCAGTTCTTC. It translates to CASSDGLAGYNEQFF.

This chain connects TRBV28 to TRBJ2-1; 11 nucleotides line up with TRBD2. The J segment lost 0 bases and the V segment lost 5 bases, leaving 3 bases of the junction unmatched. Germline CDR1 reads MDHEN; CDR2 reads SYDVKM. CDR3 length: 16 amino acids. The chain's CDR3 is CASSGLAGNSYNEQFF. CDR3 coding DNA: TGTGCCAGCAGTGGACTAGCGGGCAACTCCTACAATGAGCAGTTCTTC.

This clonotype was found many times. The chain combines TRBV7-9 with TRBJ2-1; TRBD2 matches at 13 bases. The CDR3 sequence is 17 residues long. CDR1 is SEHNR and CDR2 is FQNEAQ in the germline V gene (reference sequence). After removal of 5 bases from V and 7 bases from J, the junction contained 11 bases not matched to a gene. This CDR3 is CASSPRGLAGVGNEQFF. Here the CDR3 DNA reads TGTGCCAGCAGCCCAAGAGGACTAGCGGGAGTAGGAAATGAGCAGTTCTTC.

This clonotype has ten or more counts. The chain employs TRBV5-1 and TRBJ1-1; D is possibly TRBD1 (6 bases). Between the trimmed V and J ends, which lost 4 bases and 6 bases, there was a span of 16 bases. The CDR3 consists of 14 residues. Germline CDR1 reads SGHRS; CDR2 reads YFSETQ. The DNA for the CDR3 is TGCGCCAGCAGCCCCCTTGGGGGGGCGGCTGAAGCTTTCTTT. This codes for CASSPLGGAAEAFF.

As for this clonotype: Since a much larger clone is just one base distant, this may be a read error. The chain is built from TRBV7-8 and TRBJ2-1; 8 bases are shared with TRBD1. Germline CDR1 reads SGHVS; CDR2 reads FQNEAQ. The CDR3 has 16 residues. CDR3 coding DNA: TGTGCCAGCAGCTTATTTACTACAGGGGGATACAATGACCAGTTCTTC. This translates into CASSLFTTGGYNDQFF.

This clonotype was recorded at least ten times. This rearrangement joins TRBV4-3 to TRBJ2-1; D may be TRBD1 (6 bases). This CDR3 is built from 18 residues. V dropped 0 bases and J dropped 0 bases, with 15 bases sitting between them. Looked up from germline, CDR1 is LGHNA and CDR2 is YSLEER. The CDR3 nucleotides are TGCGCCAGCAGCCAAGATTGGACAGAACAAAGCTCCTACAATGAGCAGTTCTTC. Its protein is CASSQDWTEQSSYNEQFF.

In its sample, this clonotype was seen many times. This rearrangement joins TRBV20-1 to TRBJ1-6; D is undetermined. The germline V and J ends were trimmed by 1 base and 8 bases, with 9 bases remaining between them. Per germline, CDR1 DFQATT and CDR2 SNEGSKA (reference sequence). This CDR3 is built from 13 residues. CDR3 nucleotides: TGCAGTGCTAGAGCCCCCGGGGATTCACCCCTCCACTTT. This encodes CSARAPGDSPLHF.

In its sample, this clonotype was seen many times. This chain joins TRBV10-3 and TRBJ2-1; D is unresolved. The CDR3 has 13 amino acids. The V end lost 8 bases, the J end lost 1 base, and 9 bases lay between the germline ends. The germline V gene has CDR1 ENHRY and CDR2 SYGVKD. Written as DNA, the CDR3 is TGTGCCATCCGGGTAGGATCCTACAATGAGCAGTTCTTC. It specifies CAIRVGSYNEQFF.

This clonotype was recorded many times. V usage is TRBV20-1 and J usage is TRBJ1-2, with D possibly matching TRBD1 (6 bases). Trimming cost V 6 bases and J 3 bases, with 17 bases left between them. Germline CDR1 DFQATT, CDR2 SNEGSKA (reference sequence). The CDR3 runs 14 residues. The CDR3 spells CSATTGTMYYGYTF. The CDR3 bases are TGCAGTGCCACCACAGGGACAATGTACTATGGCTACACCTTC.

This clonotype was seen at least ten times. This chain joins TRBV2 and TRBJ1-3; D is ambiguous. Germline loops: CDR1 SNHLY, CDR2 FYNNEI. The CDR3 covers 13 residues. V was cut by 4 bases and J by 2 bases, with 6 bases left in between. The CDR3 DNA reads as TGTGCCAGCAGTGGGTCTGCTGGAAACACCATATATTTT. It codes for CASSGSAGNTIYF.

This clonotype has just a few counts. The chain links TRBV9 to TRBJ2-5; D is unresolved. Germline CDR1 is SGDLS and CDR2 is YYNGEE. This CDR3 is 13 amino acids long. The V gene lost 5 bases and the J gene lost 7 bases, with 15 bases spanning the gap. The CDR3, as DNA: TGTGCCAGCAGTCCGGGCCAGAGAGGGACCCAGTACTTC. Translated: CASSPGQRGTQYF.

This clonotype was picked up many times. The rearrangement uses TRBV4-2 and TRBJ1-1, with D maybe TRBD1 (6 bases). Per the germline V gene, CDR1 is LGHNA and CDR2 is YNFKEQ. V lost 6 bases and J 8 bases, leaving 13 bases between the germline ends. The CDR3 totals 12 residues. CDR3 loop: CASRNRGREAFF. The CDR3 DNA reads TGTGCCAGCAGGAACCGGGGGCGGGAAGCTTTCTTT.

This clonotype appeared many times. V is TRBV10-3 and J is TRBJ2-1; 7 bases align to TRBD1. Unmatched junction bases numbered 4, after V lost 3 bases and J lost 5 bases. This CDR3 contains 14 residues. CDR1 and CDR2 from the germline V gene are ENHRY and SYGVKD. The CDR3 coding sequence is TGTGCCATCAGTGAAAAGGGGGCAGACAATGAGCAGTTCTTC. As protein: CAISEKGADNEQFF.

This clonotype was detected many times. The V gene is TRBV21-1, the J gene TRBJ2-2. TRBV21-1 is shown as a pseudogene. The CDR3 is 16 amino acids. The CDR3 here is CASSKCRRSNTGELFF. As DNA, the CDR3 is TGTGCCAGCAGCAAGTGTCGCAGGTCGAACACCGGGGAGCTGTTTTTT.

Many counts were recorded for this clonotype. CDR3 sequence: CASSRGWGVSTGELFF. The CDR3 DNA reads TGTGCCAGCAGTCGGGGGTGGGGGGTTAGCACCGGGGAGCTGTTTTTT. The chain uses TRBV6-1 and TRBJ2-2, with TRBD2 as a possible D gene (6 bases). There are 16 residues in the CDR3. CDR1 MNHNS and CDR2 SASEGT come from the germline V gene. Trimming removed 5 bases at V and 4 bases at J, with 17 bases between.

This clonotype was picked up a small number of times. Written as DNA, the CDR3 is TGTGCCAGCAGCGGCCGGGACAGCCCCTACGAGCAGTACTTC. This sequence encodes CASSGRDSPYEQYF. The chain carries TRBV7-9 and TRBJ2-7; TRBD1 agrees at 7 bases. Per germline, CDR1 SEHNR and CDR2 FQNEAQ (reference sequence). This CDR3 has 14 residues. V was pared by 5 bases and J by 2 bases, with 6 bases of the junction left unmatched.

This clonotype was counted many times. The rearrangement joins TRBV20-1 to TRBJ2-4; D unclear. The CDR3 has 13 residues. V shed 3 bases and J shed 8 bases, with 14 bases lying between them. Germline-derived CDR1 and CDR2 are DFQATT and SNEGSKA (reference sequence). The CDR3 protein is CSARHPSMDIQYF. The CDR3 nucleotides are TGCAGTGCTAGGCATCCATCGATGGACATTCAGTACTTC.

This clonotype was detected ten times or more. Germline and junction disagree at one end, which may indicate a read error. J is TRBJ1-2 and V is TRBV20-1, with D possibly TRBD1 on 6 matching bases. The CDR3 covers 14 residues. Per germline, CDR1 DFQATT and CDR2 SNEGSKA (reference sequence). The CDR3 reads CSARDPGQYYGYTF. The CDR3 DNA is TGCAGTGCTAGAGATCCCGGACAGTACTACGGCTACACCTTC.

This clonotype appeared many times. CDR3 coding DNA: TGTGCCACCAGTGCCGGGACAGGGTCAAACTACGAGCAGTACTTC. Its protein product is CATSAGTGSNYEQYF. This sequence joins TRBV24-1 and TRBJ2-7, with 9 bases that match TRBD1. This CDR3 is built from 15 residues. The ends lost 5 bases at V and 3 bases at J; junction bases unmatched: 7. Germline V lookup: CDR1 KGHDR, CDR2 SFDVKD.

This clonotype has at least ten counts. V usage is TRBV29-1 and J usage is TRBJ2-5, with D possibly TRBD2 on 6 matching bases. V was shortened by 1 base and J by 3 bases, with 15 bases between the two germline ends. The CDR3 length is 15 residues. From germline, CDR1 is SQVTM and CDR2 ANQGSEA. Here the CDR3 DNA reads TGCAGCGTTGAAGCCCCGGCCTGGGGGGAAGAGACCCAGTACTTC. Its protein product is CSVEAPAWGEETQYF.

This clonotype was seen at least ten times. The rearrangement uses TRBV10-3 and TRBJ1-4; a possible D gene is TRBD1 (6 bases). Germline V gene lookup returns CDR1 ENHRY and CDR2 SYGVKD. V shed 0 bases and J shed 4 bases, with 12 bases lying between them. The CDR3 loop spans 16 amino acids. CDR3 sequence reads: CAISESLDRSNEKLFF. CDR3 DNA: TGTGCCATCAGTGAGTCCCTAGACAGGAGTAATGAAAAACTGTTTTTT.

This clonotype was seen at least ten times. V is TRBV12-3 or TRBV12-4 and J is TRBJ1-2; no firm D call. CDR3 length equals 12 residues. Trimming removed 3 bases from V and 8 bases from J, with 10 bases in between. In nucleotides, the CDR3 is TGTGCCAGCAGTTTCGGGGTGGTCGGCTACACCTTC. Translated: CASSFGVVGYTF.

Many counts were recorded for this clonotype. J is TRBJ2-1 and V is TRBV7-9; weak D call: TRBD1 (5 bases). CDR1 and CDR2 from the germline V gene are SEHNR and FQNEAQ (reference sequence). V dropped 6 bases and J dropped 0 bases, with 9 bases sitting between them. The CDR3 runs to 14 residues. The chain's CDR3 is CASRDKRSYNEQFF. The CDR3 DNA reads TGTGCCAGCAGGGACAAGCGCTCCTACAATGAGCAGTTCTTC.

This clonotype was seen repeatedly, ten times or more. The V gene is TRBV7-9, the J gene TRBJ2-1; D not resolved. CDR3 length: 15 amino acids. Germline CDR1 and CDR2: SEHNR and FQNEAQ (reference sequence). With 6 bases removed from V and 3 bases from J, the gap between germline ends came to 15 bases. The CDR3 DNA follows: TGTGCCAGCAGGCGCCGCGCGGTCAACTACAATGAGCAGTTCTTC. It encodes CASRRRAVNYNEQFF.